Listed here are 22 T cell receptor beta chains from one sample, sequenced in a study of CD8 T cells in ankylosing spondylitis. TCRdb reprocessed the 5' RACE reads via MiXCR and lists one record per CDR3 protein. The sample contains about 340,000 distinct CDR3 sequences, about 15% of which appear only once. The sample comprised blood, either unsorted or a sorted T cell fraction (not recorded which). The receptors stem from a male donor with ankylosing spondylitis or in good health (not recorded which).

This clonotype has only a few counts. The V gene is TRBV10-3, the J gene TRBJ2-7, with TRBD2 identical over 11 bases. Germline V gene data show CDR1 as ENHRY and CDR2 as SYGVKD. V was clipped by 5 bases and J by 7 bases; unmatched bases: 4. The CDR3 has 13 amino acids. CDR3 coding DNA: TGTGCCATCAGTACAGGACTAGCGGGTGAGCAGTACTTC. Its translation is CAISTGLAGEQYF.

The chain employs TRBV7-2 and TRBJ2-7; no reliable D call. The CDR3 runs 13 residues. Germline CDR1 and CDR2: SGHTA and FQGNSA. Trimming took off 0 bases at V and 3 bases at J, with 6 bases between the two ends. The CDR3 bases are TGTGCCAGCAGCTTAGCGTTGGACTACGAGCAGTACTTC. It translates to CASSLALDYEQYF.

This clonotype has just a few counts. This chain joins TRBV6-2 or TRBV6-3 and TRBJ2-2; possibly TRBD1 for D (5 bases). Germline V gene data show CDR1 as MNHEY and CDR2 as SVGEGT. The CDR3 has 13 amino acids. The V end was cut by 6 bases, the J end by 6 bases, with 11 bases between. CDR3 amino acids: CASSQGSAGELFF. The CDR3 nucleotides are TGTGCCAGCAGCCAGGGAAGCGCCGGGGAGCTGTTTTTT.

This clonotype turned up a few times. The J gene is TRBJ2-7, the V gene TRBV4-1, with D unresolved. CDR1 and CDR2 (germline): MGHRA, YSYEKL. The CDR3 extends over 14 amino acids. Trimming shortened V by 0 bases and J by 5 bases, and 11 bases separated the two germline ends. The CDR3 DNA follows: TGCGCCAGCAGCCAAGATCGGTGGATGGACGAGCAGTACTTC. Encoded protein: CASSQDRWMDEQYF.

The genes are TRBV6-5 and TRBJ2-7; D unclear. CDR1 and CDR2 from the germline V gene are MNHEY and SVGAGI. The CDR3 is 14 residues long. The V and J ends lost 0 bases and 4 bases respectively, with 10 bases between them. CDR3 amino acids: CASSYSPGLYEQYF. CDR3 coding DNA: TGTGCCAGCAGTTACTCACCAGGCCTATACGAGCAGTACTTC.

CDR3 sequence: CASMPSSGQPQHF. CDR3 DNA sequence: TGTGCCAGCATGCCCTCGTCGGGTCAGCCCCAGCATTTT. The chain recombines TRBV6-6 with TRBJ1-5; D remains ambiguous. The V gene lost 7 bases and the J gene lost 6 bases, with 13 bases spanning the gap. From germline, CDR1 is MNHNY and CDR2 SVGAGI (reference sequence). The CDR3 contains 13 residues.

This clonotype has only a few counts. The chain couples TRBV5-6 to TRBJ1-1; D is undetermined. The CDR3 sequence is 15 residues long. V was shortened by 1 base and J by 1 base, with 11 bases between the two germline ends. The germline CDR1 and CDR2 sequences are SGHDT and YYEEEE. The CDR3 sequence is CASSLIARENTEAFF. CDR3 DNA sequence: TGTGCCAGCAGCTTGATCGCCCGGGAGAACACTGAAGCTTTCTTT. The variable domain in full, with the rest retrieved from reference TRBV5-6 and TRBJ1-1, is DAGVTQSPTHLIKTRGQQVTLRCSPKSGHDTVSWYQQALGQGPQFIFQYYEEEERQRGNFPDRFSGHQFPNYSSELNVNALLLGDSALYLCASSLIARENTEAFFGQGTRLTVV.

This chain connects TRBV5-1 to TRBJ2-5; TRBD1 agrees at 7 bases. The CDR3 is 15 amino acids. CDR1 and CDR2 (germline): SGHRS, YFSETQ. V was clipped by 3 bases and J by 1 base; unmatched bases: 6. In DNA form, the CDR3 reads TGCGCCAGCAGCTACACAAGGACAGGCCAAGAGACCCAGTACTTC. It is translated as CASSYTRTGQETQYF. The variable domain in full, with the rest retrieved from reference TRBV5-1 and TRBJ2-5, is KAGVTQTPRYLIKTRGQQVTLSCSPISGHRSVSWYQQTPGQGLQFLFEYFSETQRNKGNFPGRFSGRQFSNSRSEMNVSTLELGDSALYLCASSYTRTGQETQYFGPGTRLLVL.

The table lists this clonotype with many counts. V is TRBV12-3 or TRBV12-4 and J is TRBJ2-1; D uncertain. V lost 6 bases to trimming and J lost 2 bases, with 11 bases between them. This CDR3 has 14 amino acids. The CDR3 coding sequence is TGTGCCAGCAGGCCTCTAATTACCTACAATGAGCAGTTCTTC. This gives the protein CASRPLITYNEQFF.

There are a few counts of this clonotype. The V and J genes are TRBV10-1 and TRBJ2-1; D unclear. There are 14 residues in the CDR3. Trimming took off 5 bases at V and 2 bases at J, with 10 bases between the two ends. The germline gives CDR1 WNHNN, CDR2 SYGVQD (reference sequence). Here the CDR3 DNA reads TGCGCCAGCAGTAGGATAGCCCCCTACAATGAGCAGTTCTTC. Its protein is CASSRIAPYNEQFF.

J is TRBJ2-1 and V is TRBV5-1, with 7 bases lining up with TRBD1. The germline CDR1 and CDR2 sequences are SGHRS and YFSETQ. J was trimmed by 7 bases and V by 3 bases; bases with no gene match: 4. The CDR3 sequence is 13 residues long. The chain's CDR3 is CASSSTGKNEQFF. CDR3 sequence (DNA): TGCGCCAGCAGCTCGACAGGGAAGAATGAGCAGTTCTTC.

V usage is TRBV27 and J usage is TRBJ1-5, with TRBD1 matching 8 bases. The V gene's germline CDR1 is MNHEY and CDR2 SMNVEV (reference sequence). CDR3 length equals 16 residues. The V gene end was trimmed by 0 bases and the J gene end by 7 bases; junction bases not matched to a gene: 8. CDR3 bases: TGTGCCAGCAGTTTATCTTTCGGGACAGGAATGCAGCCCCAGCATTTT. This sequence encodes CASSLSFGTGMQPQHF.

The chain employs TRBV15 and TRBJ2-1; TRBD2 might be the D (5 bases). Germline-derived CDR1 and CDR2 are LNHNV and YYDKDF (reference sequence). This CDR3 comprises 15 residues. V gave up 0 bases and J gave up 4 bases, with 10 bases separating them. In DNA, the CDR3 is TGTGCCACCAGCAGAGAGGCGGGTCCTTACAATGAGCAGTTCTTC. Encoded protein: CATSREAGPYNEQFF.

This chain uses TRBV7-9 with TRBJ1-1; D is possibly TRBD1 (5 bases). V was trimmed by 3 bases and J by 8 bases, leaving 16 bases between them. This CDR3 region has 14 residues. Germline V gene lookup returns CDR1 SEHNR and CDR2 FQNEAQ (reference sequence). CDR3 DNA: TGTGCCAGCAGCTTGTTGGCCCAGGGCCGGGAAGCTTTCTTT. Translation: CASSLLAQGREAFF.

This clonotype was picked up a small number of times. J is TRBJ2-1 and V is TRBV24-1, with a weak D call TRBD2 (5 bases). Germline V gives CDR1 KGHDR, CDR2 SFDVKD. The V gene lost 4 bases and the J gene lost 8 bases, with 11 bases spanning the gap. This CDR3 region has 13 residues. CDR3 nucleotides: TGTGCCACCAGTGACCCGAACGGGGATGAGCAGTTCTTC. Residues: CATSDPNGDEQFF.

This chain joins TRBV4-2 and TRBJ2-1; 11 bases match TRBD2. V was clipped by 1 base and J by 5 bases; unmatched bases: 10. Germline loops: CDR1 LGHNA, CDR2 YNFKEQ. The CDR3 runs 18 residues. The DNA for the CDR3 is TGTGCCAGCAGCCAAGGACCGGGGGCTAGCGGGGGGCACAATGAGCAGTTCTTC. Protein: CASSQGPGASGGHNEQFF.

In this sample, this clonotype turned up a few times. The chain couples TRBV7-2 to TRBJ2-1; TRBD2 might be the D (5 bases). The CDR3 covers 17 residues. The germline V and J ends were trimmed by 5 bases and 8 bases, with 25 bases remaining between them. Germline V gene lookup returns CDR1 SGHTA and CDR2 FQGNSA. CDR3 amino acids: CASSRRYSPGGGDEQFF. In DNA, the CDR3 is TGTGCCAGCAGCAGGAGGTATTCCCCCGGAGGAGGCGATGAGCAGTTCTTC.

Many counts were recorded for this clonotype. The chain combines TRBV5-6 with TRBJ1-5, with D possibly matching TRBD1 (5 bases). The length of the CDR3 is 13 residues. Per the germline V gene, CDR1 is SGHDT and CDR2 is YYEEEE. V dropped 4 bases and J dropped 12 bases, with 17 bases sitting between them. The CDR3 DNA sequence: TGTGCCAGCAGCCGGGACGGTTCTGAACACCAGCATTTT. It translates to CASSRDGSEHQHF.

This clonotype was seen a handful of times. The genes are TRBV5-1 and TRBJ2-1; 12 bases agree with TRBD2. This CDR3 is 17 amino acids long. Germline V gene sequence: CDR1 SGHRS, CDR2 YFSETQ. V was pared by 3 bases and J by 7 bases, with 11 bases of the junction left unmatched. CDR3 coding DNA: TGCGCCAGCAGCTGGCCCATGACTAGCGGGGGTAGGAATGAGCAGTTCTTC. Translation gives CASSWPMTSGGRNEQFF. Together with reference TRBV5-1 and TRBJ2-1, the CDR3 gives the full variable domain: KAGVTQTPRYLIKTRGQQVTLSCSPISGHRSVSWYQQTPGQGLQFLFEYFSETQRNKGNFPGRFSGRQFSNSRSEMNVSTLELGDSALYLCASSWPMTSGGRNEQFFGPGTRLTVL.

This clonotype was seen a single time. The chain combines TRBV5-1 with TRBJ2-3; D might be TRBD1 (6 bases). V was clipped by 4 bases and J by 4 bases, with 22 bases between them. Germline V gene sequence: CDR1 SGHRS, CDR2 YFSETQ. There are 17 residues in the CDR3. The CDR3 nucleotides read TGCGCCAGCAGCGAAACCGGGACACCCTTGGGCGCAGATACGCAGTATTTT. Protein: CASSETGTPLGADTQYF.

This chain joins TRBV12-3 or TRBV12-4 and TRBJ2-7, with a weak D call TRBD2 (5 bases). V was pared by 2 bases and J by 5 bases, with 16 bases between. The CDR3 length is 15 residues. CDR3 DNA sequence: TGTGCCAGCAGTTTATCGGGGTCCCCCATTGACGAGCAGTACTTC. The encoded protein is CASSLSGSPIDEQYF.

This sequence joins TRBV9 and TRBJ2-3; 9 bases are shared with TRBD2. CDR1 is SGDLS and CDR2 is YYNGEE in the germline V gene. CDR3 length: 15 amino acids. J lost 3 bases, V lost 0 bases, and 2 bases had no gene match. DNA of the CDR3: TGTGCCAGCAGCGTAGACCTAGCGGGGACAGATACGCAGTATTTT. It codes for CASSVDLAGTDTQYF.